This TCR beta chain was profiled in a study of early T cells in non-severe SARS-CoV-2 infection. Individual cDNA molecules received unique molecular identifiers during library preparation. TCRdb analysed the 5' RACE reads with MiXCR anew, one entry per CDR3 protein. The sample lists about 77,000 distinct CDR3 sequences, around 10% occurring once. The study, taken as a whole, reports: A preference for anti-spike CD8 responses marked VDJdb matching, which missed private and CD4 specificities.

With respect to this clonotype: Its antigen is currently unknown.

The germline V gene has CDR1 SGHTA and CDR2 FQGNSA. The CDR3 sequence is 12 residues long. Trimming took 5 bases from V and 4 from J, leaving 7 bases between them. The clonotype comes from an adult who was a healthcare worker with PCR-confirmed SARS-CoV-2 infection or an uninfected control (not recorded which). The donor label of this sample is uncertain. The chain employs TRBV7-2 and TRBJ2-3; D is unclear. The sequences come from whole blood, collected at baseline. The CDR3 DNA reads TGTGCCAGCAGCCCCGACCCAGATACGCAGTATTTT. Translation gives CASSPDPDTQYF.